These T cell receptor beta chains were read from a single sample in a study of blood T cell repertoires in COVID-19. This table comes from immunoSEQ multiplex PCR, and its TCRdb copy is limited to in-frame clones, with some not included. In the table there are 60,000 to 70,000 clones, over 75% of which are singletons. Sequences were obtained from peripheral blood. Receptors originate from an elderly man with acute or convalescent COVID-19. Each CDR3 is given with its conserved first and last residue. D genes are given only for firm matches. Only part of the rows carry a size: once, few, many, or a class if the clone is expanded.

d_call	clone_size	v_call	j_call	cdr3_nt	cdr3_aa
TRBD1	-	TRBV19	TRBJ1-1	TGTGCCAGTAACGGACAGGTGAACACTGAAGCTTTCTTT	CASNGQVNTEAFF
-	once	TRBV7-8	TRBJ1-2	TGTGCCAGCAGCTTAGGACTGGACAGTGCACGCTATGGCTACACCTTC	CASSLGLDSARYGYTF
-	-	TRBV4-3	TRBJ2-3	TGCGCCAGCAGCCAAGATGGAGCGACCTCGCCCCTTAGCACAGATACGCAGTATTTT	CASSQDGATSPLSTDTQYF
-	-	TRBV4-2	TRBJ2-2	TGTGCCAGCAGCCACCTTTGGGCTAGCAAGGCCGGGGAGCTGTTTTTT	CASSHLWASKAGELFF
-	-	TRBV2	TRBJ2-1	TGTGCCAGCAGCCCCCGACTCAATGAGCAGTTCTTC	CASSPRLNEQFF
-	-	TRBV9	TRBJ2-2	TGTGCCAGCAGCGTAACAGGGCTGAACACCGGGGAGCTGTTTTTT	CASSVTGLNTGELFF
TRBD2	-	TRBV6-6	TRBJ2-5	TGTGCCAGCAGTTCACTAGCGGGAGAGCACTTC	CASSSLAGEHF
-	once	TRBV5-1	TRBJ2-3	TGCGCCAGCAGCTTGGCACCGGGACCGGGACTAGATACGCAGTATTTT	CASSLAPGPGLDTQYF
-	-	TRBV7-2	TRBJ2-3	TGTGCCAGCAGCTTAAGGGGTGGCACAGATACGCAGTATTTT	CASSLRGGTDTQYF
TRBD2	once	TRBV11-2	TRBJ2-3	TGTGCCAGCAGCAGGACTAGCGGGGCCCTCACAGATACGCAGTATTTT	CASSRTSGALTDTQYF
TRBD1	-	TRBV3-1/TRBV3-2	TRBJ2-4	TGTGCCAGCAGCGCCCAGGGGGCGCAAGTCTTC	CASSAQGAQVF
-	-	TRBV5-1	TRBJ1-1	TGCGCCAGCAGCTCGGGGGGCGCGGGCACTGAAGCTTTCTTT	CASSSGGAGTEAFF
-	-	TRBV7-2	TRBJ1-1	TGTGCCAGCAGCTTAAGCGCTCAGAACACTGAAGCTTTCTTT	CASSLSAQNTEAFF
-	-	TRBV7-6	TRBJ1-2	TGTGCCAGCAGCGATAAGCATGGCTACACCTTC	CASSDKHGYTF
-	-	TRBV12-5	TRBJ2-3	TGTGCTAGTGGTGCGACAACAGATACGCAGTATTTT	CASGATTDTQYF
TRBD2	-	TRBV7-6	TRBJ2-1	TGTGCCAGCAGCTTAGTTCGGGGACTAGCGGGGCCAAGCTCCTACAATGAGCAGTTCTTC	CASSLVRGLAGPSSYNEQFF
TRBD2	-	TRBV3-1/TRBV3-2	TRBJ2-6	TGTGCCAGCAGCCGGAAGAGCGGGACCGCCGGGGCCAACGTCCTGACTTTC	CASSRKSGTAGANVLTF
-	few	TRBV7-2	TRBJ2-2	TGTGCCAGCAGCTTAGCGGGAGTTGGCCGCACCGGGGAGCTGTTTTTT	CASSLAGVGRTGELFF
TRBD2	-	TRBV27	TRBJ2-1	TGTGCCAGCAGTTTATCTCCGGGAGGGGGTTATGAGCAGTTCTTC	CASSLSPGGGYEQFF
TRBD2	-	TRBV30	TRBJ2-5	TGTGCCTGGAGTCCGGGACTAGCGGAAGAGACCCAGTACTTC	CAWSPGLAEETQYF
-	once	TRBV5-6	TRBJ2-7	TGTGCCAGCAGCTTGGAGGCAGGGGAGTACGAGCAGTACTTC	CASSLEAGEYEQYF
TRBD1	once	TRBV30	TRBJ1-3	TGTGCCTGGAGTATCGGGACAGCCTCTGGAAACACCATATATTTT	CAWSIGTASGNTIYF
-	-	TRBV2	TRBJ2-7	TGTGCCAGCACTCGGAGCTCCTACGAGCAGTACTTC	CASTRSSYEQYF
TRBD2	-	TRBV6-6	TRBJ2-7	TGTGCCAGCAGTTATACTAGCGGGAGTGTCGGCGAGCAGTACTTC	CASSYTSGSVGEQYF